This T cell receptor beta chain emerged from a study of cytomegalovirus exposure and HLA in healthy donors. Background on the study: About 85 million unique TCRs from HLA-typed donors were held in an early release of data.

It was with 60 Vbeta and 13 Jbeta primers that the PCR ran. TCRdb's table, derived via immunoSEQ multiplex PCR, lists solely in-frame clones and lacks some. There are about 130,000 clones in the sample; roughly three quarters occur only once, and about a tenth lies in the top ten. Comment on this clone: Its antigen is not known.

General study findings and limits: Because they were indistinguishable, some V segments, including TRBV6-2 and TRBV6-3, were excluded. CMV serostatus stood as the only immune exposure information on hand. Earlier analysis looked at TCR beta V segments, and most were productive about 87% or about 30% of the time.

Germline V lookup: CDR1 SGHVS, CDR2 FNYEAQ. V lost 7 bases, J lost 9 bases, and 4 bases stayed unmatched. The CDR3 spans 11 residues. The receptor was derived from a man aged 25 to 45 in good health and CMV-seropositive. The chain carries TRBV7-6 and TRBJ2-3; 7 bases match TRBD2. The specimen was PBMCs. In nucleotides, the CDR3 is TGTGCCAGCAAAGATAGCGGGACGCAGTATTTT. As protein: CASKDSGTQYF.